The entry that follows covers one T cell receptor (beta chain) sequence. Its antigen is still unknown. The data originate from a study of T cell clonotyping in hematopoietic cell transplantation. Generated by immunoSEQ multiplex PCR, the TCRdb table keeps only in-frame clones and is missing some. The sample has nearly 70,000 clones; around 94% are singletons. Germline V lookup: CDR1 PRHDT, CDR2 FYEKMQ (reference sequence). The V end lost 4 bases, the J end lost 1 base, and 6 bases lay between the germline ends. The CDR3 totals 13 residues. General study findings and limits: Pathologically expanded recipient clonotypes increased progressively from day 30 to day 180 as diversity fell. Cells were unsorted, so CD4 and CD8 contributions were not separated. At the given depth, recipient repertoires were over 95% de novo clonotypes.

The gene calls are TRBV13 and TRBJ2-3; maybe TRBD2 (5 bases). The sample was peripheral blood mononuclear cells. This TCR came from a man in his fifties in good health. Some clones in this sample may be carry-over from other donors' samples. CDR3: CASSSAGTDTQYF. CDR3 nucleotide sequence: TGTGCCAGCAGCTCAGCGGGCACAGATACGCAGTATTTT.